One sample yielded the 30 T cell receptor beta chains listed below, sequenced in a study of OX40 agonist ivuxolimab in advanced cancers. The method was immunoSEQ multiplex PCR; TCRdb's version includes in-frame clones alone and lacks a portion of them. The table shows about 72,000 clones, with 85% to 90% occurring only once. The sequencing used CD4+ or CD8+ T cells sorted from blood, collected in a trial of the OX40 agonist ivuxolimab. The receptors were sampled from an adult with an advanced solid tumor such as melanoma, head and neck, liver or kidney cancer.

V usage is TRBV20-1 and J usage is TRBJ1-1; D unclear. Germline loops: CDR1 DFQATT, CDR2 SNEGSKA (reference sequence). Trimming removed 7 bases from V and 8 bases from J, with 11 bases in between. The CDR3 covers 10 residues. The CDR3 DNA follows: TGCAGTGTCCCTGACGGGGAAGCTTTCTTT. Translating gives CSVPDGEAFF.

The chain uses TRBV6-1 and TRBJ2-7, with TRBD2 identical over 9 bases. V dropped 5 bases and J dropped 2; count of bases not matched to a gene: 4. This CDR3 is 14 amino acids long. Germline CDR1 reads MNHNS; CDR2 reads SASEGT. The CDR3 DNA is TGTGCCAGCAGTCCCAGCGGGGGGACCTACGAGCAGTACTTC. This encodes CASSPSGGTYEQYF.

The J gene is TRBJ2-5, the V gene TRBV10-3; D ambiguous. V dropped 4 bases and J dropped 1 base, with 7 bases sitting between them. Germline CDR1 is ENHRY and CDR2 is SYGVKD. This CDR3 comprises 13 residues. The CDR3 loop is CAISARVQETQYF. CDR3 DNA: TGTGCCATCAGTGCTCGGGTCCAAGAGACCCAGTACTTC.

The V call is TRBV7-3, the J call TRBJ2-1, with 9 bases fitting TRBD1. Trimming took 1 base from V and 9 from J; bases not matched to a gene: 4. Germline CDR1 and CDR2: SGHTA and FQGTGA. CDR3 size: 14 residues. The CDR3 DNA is TGTGCCAGCAGCTTAAAACAGGGGGCAGGTGAGCAGTTCTTC. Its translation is CASSLKQGAGEQFF.

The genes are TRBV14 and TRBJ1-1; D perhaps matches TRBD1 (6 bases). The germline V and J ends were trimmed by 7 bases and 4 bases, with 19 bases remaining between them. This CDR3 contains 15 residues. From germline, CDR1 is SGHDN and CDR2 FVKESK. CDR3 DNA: TGTGCCAGCACCTACTCCCGGGGGCCGGGCACTGAAGCTTTCTTT. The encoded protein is CASTYSRGPGTEAFF.

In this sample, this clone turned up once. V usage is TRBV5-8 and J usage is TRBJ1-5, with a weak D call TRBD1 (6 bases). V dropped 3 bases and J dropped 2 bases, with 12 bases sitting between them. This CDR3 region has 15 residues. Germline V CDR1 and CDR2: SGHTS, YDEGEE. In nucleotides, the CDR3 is TGTGCCAGCAGCTCCACAGGGTTCGGCAATCAGCCCCAGCATTTT. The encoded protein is CASSSTGFGNQPQHF.

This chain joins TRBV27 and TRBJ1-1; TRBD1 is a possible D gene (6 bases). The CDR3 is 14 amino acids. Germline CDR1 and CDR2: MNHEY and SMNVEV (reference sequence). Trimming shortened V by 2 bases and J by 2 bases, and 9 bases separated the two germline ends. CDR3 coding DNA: TGTGCCAGCAGTTTAAGGGGGGCCAACACTGAAGCTTTCTTT. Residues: CASSLRGANTEAFF.

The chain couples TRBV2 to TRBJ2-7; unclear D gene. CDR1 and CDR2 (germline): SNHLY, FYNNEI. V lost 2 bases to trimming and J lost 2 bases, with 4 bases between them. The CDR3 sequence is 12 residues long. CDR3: CASSELAYEQYF. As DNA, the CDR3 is TGTGCCAGCAGTGAATTGGCCTACGAGCAGTACTTC.

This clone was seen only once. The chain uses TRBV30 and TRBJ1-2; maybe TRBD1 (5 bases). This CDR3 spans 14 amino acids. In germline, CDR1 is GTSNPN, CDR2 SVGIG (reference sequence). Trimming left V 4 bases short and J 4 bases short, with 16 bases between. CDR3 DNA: TGTGCCTGGAACGGTGTCGGGACTGCCTATGGCTACACCTTC. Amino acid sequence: CAWNGVGTAYGYTF.

The CDR3 is CASSPYRGHGGYTF. The CDR3 nucleotides are TGTGCCAGCTCACCTTACAGGGGGCACGGTGGCTACACCTTC. V and J are TRBV18 and TRBJ1-2; 9 positions agree with TRBD1. The CDR3 runs to 14 residues. Trimming cost V 3 bases and J 7 bases; bases outside gene matches: 6. Germline values: CDR1 KGHSH, CDR2 LQKENI.

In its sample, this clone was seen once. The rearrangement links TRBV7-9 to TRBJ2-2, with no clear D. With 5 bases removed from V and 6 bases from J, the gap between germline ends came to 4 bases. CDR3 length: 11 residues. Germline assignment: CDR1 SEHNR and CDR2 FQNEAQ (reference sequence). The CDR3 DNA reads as TGTGCCAGCAGCCCAGCCGGGGAGCTGTTTTTT. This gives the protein CASSPAGELFF.

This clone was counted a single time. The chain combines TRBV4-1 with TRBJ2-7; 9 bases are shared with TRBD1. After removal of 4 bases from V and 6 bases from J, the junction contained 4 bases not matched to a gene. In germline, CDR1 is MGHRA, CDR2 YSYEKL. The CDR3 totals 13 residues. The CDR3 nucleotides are TGCGCCAGCAGCCTCGGACAGGGGTCCGAGCAGTACTTC. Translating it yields CASSLGQGSEQYF.

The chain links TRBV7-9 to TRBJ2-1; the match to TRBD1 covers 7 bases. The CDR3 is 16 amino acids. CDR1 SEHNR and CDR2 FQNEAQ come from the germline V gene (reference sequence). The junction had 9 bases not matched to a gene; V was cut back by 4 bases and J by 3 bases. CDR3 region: CASSSPATGSYNEQFF. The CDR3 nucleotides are TGTGCCAGCAGCTCTCCGGCGACAGGGAGCTACAATGAGCAGTTCTTC.

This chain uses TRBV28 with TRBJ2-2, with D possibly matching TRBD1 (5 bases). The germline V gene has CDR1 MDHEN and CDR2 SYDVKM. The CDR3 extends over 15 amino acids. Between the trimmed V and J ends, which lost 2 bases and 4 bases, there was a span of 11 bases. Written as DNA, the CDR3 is TGTGCCAGCAGTTTAGGCAGGGCGTTCACCGGGGAGCTGTTTTTT. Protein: CASSLGRAFTGELFF.

Written as DNA, the CDR3 is TGTGCCAGTTCGCGTTCCGGGGCCAACGTCCTGACTTTC. Protein: CASSRSGANVLTF. V is TRBV11-3 and J is TRBJ2-6, with D unresolved. Germline V CDR1 and CDR2: SGHNT, YENEEA. The CDR3 runs to 13 residues. V was cut by 9 bases and J by 4 bases, with 10 bases left in between.

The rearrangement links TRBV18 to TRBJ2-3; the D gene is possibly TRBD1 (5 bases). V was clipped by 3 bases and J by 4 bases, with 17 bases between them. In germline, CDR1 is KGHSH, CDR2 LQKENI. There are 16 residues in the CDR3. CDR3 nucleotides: TGTGCCAGCTCACCCTTTTCAGGGCCCCCCGCAGATACGCAGTATTTT. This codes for CASSPFSGPPADTQYF. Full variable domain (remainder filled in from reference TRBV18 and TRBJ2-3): NAGVMQNPRHLVRRRGQEARLRCSPMKGHSHVYWYRQLPEEGLKFMVYLQKENIIDESGMPKERFSAEFPKEGPSILRIQQVVRGDSAAYFCASSPFSGPPADTQYFGPGTRLTVL.

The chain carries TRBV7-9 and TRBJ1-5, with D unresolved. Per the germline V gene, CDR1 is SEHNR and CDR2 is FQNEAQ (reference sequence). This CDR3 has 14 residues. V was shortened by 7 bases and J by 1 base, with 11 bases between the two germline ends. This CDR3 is CASTPGESNQPQHF. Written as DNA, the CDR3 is TGTGCCAGCACCCCCGGAGAGAGCAATCAGCCCCAGCATTTT.

CDR3 residues: CASSQAALREDEQFF. CDR3 bases: TGCGCCAGCAGCCAAGCCGCCTTGCGGGAGGATGAGCAGTTCTTC. The rearrangement links TRBV4-1 to TRBJ2-1; TRBD2 aligns across 8 bases. This CDR3 contains 15 residues. After removal of 1 base from V and 8 bases from J, the junction contained 7 bases not matched to a gene. Germline V CDR1 and CDR2: MGHRA, YSYEKL.

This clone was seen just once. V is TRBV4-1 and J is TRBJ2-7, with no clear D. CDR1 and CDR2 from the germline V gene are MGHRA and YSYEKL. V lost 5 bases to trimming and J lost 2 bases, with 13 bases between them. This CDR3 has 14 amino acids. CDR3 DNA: TGCGCCAGCAGCGCCTTTATGAATACCTACGAGCAGTACTTC. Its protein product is CASSAFMNTYEQYF.

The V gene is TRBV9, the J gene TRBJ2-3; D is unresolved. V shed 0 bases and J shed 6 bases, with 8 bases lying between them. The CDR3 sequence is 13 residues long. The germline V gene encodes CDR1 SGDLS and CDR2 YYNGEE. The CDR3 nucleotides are TGTGCCAGCAGCGTAGTAGACACGGATACGCAGTATTTT. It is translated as CASSVVDTDTQYF.

The CDR3 sequence is CASSFGAGSTDTQYF. For the CDR3, the DNA is TGTGCCAGCAGCTTTGGGGCGGGGAGCACAGATACGCAGTATTTT. The chain combines TRBV5-4 with TRBJ2-3; D might be TRBD2 (6 bases). Trimming left V 2 bases short and J 0 bases short, with 10 bases between. The CDR3 totals 15 residues. Germline V CDR1 and CDR2: SGHNT, YYREEE (reference sequence). The entire variable domain, with the rest obtained from reference TRBV5-4 and TRBJ2-3, is as follows: ETGVTQSPTHLIKTRGQQVTLRCSSQSGHNTVSWYQQALGQGPQFIFQYYREEENGRGNFPPRFSGLQFPNYSSELNVNALELDDSALYLCASSFGAGSTDTQYFGPGTRLTVL.

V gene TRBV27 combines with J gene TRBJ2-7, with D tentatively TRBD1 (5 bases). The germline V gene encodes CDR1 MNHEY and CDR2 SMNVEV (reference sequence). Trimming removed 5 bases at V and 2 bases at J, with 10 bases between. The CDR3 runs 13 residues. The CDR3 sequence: CASSLDSTYEQYF. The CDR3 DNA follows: TGTGCCAGCAGTCTAGACAGCACCTACGAGCAGTACTTC.

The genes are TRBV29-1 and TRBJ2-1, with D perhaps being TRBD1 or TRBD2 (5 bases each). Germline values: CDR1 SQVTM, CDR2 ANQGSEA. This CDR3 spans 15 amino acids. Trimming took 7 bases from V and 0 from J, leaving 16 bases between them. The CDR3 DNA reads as TGCAGCGGGCGCCGGGACGCCGGCTCCTACAATGAGCAGTTCTTC. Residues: CSGRRDAGSYNEQFF.

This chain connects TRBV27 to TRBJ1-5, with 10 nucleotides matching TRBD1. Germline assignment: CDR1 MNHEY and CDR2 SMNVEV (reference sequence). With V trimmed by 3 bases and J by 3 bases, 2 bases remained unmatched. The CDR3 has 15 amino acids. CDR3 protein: CASSLGQGSNQPQHF. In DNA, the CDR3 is TGTGCCAGCAGTTTGGGACAGGGGTCCAATCAGCCCCAGCATTTT.

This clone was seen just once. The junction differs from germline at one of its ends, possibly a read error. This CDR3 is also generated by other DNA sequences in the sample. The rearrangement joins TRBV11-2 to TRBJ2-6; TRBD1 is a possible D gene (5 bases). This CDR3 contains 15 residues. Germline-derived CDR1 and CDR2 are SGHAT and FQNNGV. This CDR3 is CASSRRVSGANVLTF. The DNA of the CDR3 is TGTGCCAGCAGCCGACGGGTCTCTGGGGCCAACGTCCTGACTTTT.

The DNA for the CDR3 is TGTGCCAGCAGCACCCAGACAGCCACGGGCGGGGAGCTGTTTTTT. This codes for CASSTQTATGGELFF. The chain combines TRBV9 with TRBJ2-2; the D gene is possibly TRBD1 (5 bases). The CDR3 runs to 15 residues. Trimming pared 4 bases from V and 7 bases from J, leaving 17 bases between. The V gene's germline CDR1 is SGDLS and CDR2 YYNGEE.

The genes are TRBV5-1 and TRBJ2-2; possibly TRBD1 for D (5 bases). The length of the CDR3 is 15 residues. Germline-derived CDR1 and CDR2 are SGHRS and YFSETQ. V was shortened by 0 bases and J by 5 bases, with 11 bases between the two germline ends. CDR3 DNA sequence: TGCGCCAGCAGCTTGGACCAGGGTGGTACCGGGGAGCTGTTTTTT. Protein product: CASSLDQGGTGELFF.

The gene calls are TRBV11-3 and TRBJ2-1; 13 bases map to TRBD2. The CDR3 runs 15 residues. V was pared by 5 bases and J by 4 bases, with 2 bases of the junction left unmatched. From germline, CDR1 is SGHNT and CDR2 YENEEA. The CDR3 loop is CASSQLAGGYNEQFF. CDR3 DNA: TGTGCCAGCAGCCAACTAGCGGGGGGGTACAATGAGCAGTTCTTC. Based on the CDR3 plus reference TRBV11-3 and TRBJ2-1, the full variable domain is EAGVVQSPRYKIIEKKQPVAFWCNPISGHNTLYWYLQNLGQGPELLIRYENEEAVDDSQLPKDRFSAERLKGVDSTLKIQPAELGDSAVYLCASSQLAGGYNEQFFGPGTRLTVL.

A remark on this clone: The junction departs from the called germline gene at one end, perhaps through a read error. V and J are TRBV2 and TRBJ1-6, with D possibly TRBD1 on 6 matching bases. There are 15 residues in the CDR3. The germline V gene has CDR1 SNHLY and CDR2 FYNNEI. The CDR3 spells CASSEGGTGNSPLHF. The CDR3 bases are TGTGCCAGCAGCGAAGGGGGGACTGGGAATTCACCCCTCCACTTT. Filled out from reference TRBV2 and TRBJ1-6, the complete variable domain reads EPEVTQTPSHQVTQMGQEVILRCVPISNHLYFYWYRQILGQKVEFLVSFYNNEISEKSEIFDDQFSVERPDGSNFTLKIRSTKLEDSAMYFCASSEGGTGNSPLHFGNGTRLTVT.

The DNA for the CDR3 is TGCGCCAGCAGACTCACGACTAGCGGGAGGACCTACGAGCAGTACTTC. Protein sequence: CASRLTTSGRTYEQYF. The rearrangement links TRBV10-2 to TRBJ2-7; 13 positions agree with TRBD2. The CDR3 spans 16 residues. V dropped 6 bases and J dropped 2; count of bases not matched to a gene: 7. Germline V gene sequence: CDR1 WSHSY, CDR2 SAAADI.